This entry lists 21 T cell receptor beta chains sequenced from one sample in a study of shared clonotypes between healthy human individuals (dated by TCRdb to 2019 to 2021). Library method: the immunoSEQ multiplex PCR assay. TCRdb provides this immuneACCESS table in a form limited to in-frame rearrangements. Some clones are lacking; in checked studies, under half of them reflect an unresolved V gene, and why the rest are absent is not known. Recorded for this sample are more than 1,200,000 clones; around 98.5% of them occurred a single time. The ten largest clones capture around 0.38% of the sample. The sample consisted of naive CD4+ T cells sorted from blood. What this sample's cell subset or site label stands for: CD45RA+ positively selected. Source of these receptors: a man aged 25-45 years in good health.

The chain uses TRBV5-1 and TRBJ2-5; tentatively, D is TRBD1 (5 bases). There are 15 residues in the CDR3. Trimming took 0 bases from V and 5 from J, leaving 14 bases between them. CDR1 and CDR2 from the germline V gene are SGHRS and YFSETQ. CDR3 in DNA: TGCGCCAGCAGCTTGGTTAGGACATCGGAGGAGACCCAGTACTTC. It specifies CASSLVRTSEETQYF.

The V call is TRBV6-6, the J call TRBJ2-1, with a tentative D call TRBD2 (6 bases). CDR3 length equals 15 residues. Germline V gene lookup returns CDR1 MNHNY and CDR2 SVGAGI (reference sequence). V shed 5 bases and J shed 5 bases, with 16 bases lying between them. Written as DNA, the CDR3 is TGTGCCAGCAGTAGGACTACCCTCGGCCACAATGAGCAGTTCTTC. It encodes CASSRTTLGHNEQFF.

A single count supports this clone. Other DNA sequences within the sample encode an identical CDR3. The V and J genes are TRBV7-9 and TRBJ2-1; D is unclear. The CDR3 extends over 12 amino acids. From germline, CDR1 is SEHNR and CDR2 FQNEAQ (reference sequence). The V end was cut by 5 bases, the J end by 2 bases, with 4 bases between. The CDR3 loop reads CASSPTYNEQFF. DNA of the CDR3: TGTGCCAGCAGCCCGACCTACAATGAGCAGTTCTTC.

The chain joins TRBV29-1 to TRBJ2-5; TRBD2 is a possible D gene (5 bases). The closer fit of TRBJ2-7 to the DNA end suggests the J call may be wrong. This CDR3 has 11 residues. Germline V gene data show CDR1 as SQVTM and CDR2 as ANQGSEA. The CDR3 is CSVEFRGEQYF. The CDR3 region has the DNA TGCAGCGTTGAATTCCGGGGCGAGCAGTACTTC.

This chain links TRBV5-1 with TRBJ2-3; 9 bases are a match to TRBD2. Germline CDR1 reads SGHRS; CDR2 reads YFSETQ. The J segment lost 2 bases and the V segment lost 0 bases, leaving 10 bases of the junction unmatched. The CDR3 has 18 amino acids. CDR3 sequence (DNA): TGCGCCAGCAGCTTGGATTCTGCTAGCGGGAAAATCACAGATACGCAGTATTTT. Residues: CASSLDSASGKITDTQYF.

The chain is built from TRBV30 and TRBJ2-3, with 11 bases identical to TRBD1. The CDR3 spans 15 residues. Trimming removed 0 bases from V and 6 bases from J; junction bases left unmatched: 5. From germline, CDR1 is GTSNPN and CDR2 SVGIG (reference sequence). CDR3 residues: CAWSVRDRGSDTQYF. The CDR3 DNA sequence: TGTGCCTGGAGTGTTAGGGACAGGGGGTCGGATACGCAGTATTTT.

This rearrangement joins TRBV15 to TRBJ2-7, with D tentatively TRBD2 (5 bases). The CDR3 totals 14 residues. Trimming removed 1 base at V and 7 bases at J, with 14 bases between. The germline V gene encodes CDR1 LNHNV and CDR2 YYDKDF (reference sequence). The CDR3 is CATSRGPEGLEQYF. DNA for the CDR3: TGTGCCACCAGCAGAGGCCCTGAGGGATTGGAGCAGTACTTC.

The chain employs TRBV20-1 and TRBJ1-1; D gene ambiguous. CDR3 length: 11 residues. V was clipped by 3 bases and J by 5 bases, with 7 bases between them. Germline V lookup: CDR1 DFQATT, CDR2 SNEGSKA (reference sequence). The CDR3 nucleotides read TGCAGTGCTAGGATGATAACTGAAGCTTTCTTT. Translation: CSARMITEAFF.

The chain uses TRBV7-9 and TRBJ2-7, with TRBD2 matching 7 bases. The V segment lost 4 bases and the J segment 0 bases; nucleotides outside the gene matches: 6. There are 15 residues in the CDR3. The germline gives CDR1 SEHNR, CDR2 FQNEAQ (reference sequence). The CDR3 sequence: CASSSGRVDSYEQYF. The CDR3, as DNA: TGTGCCAGCAGCTCTGGGAGGGTCGACTCCTACGAGCAGTACTTC.

Note on this clone: The same CDR3 can be traced to other DNA sequences in this sample. The chain links TRBV9 to TRBJ2-7; TRBD2 matches 11 bases. V gave up 0 bases and J gave up 3 bases; unmatched junction bases: 2. CDR1 SGDLS and CDR2 YYNGEE come from the germline V gene. This CDR3 comprises 15 residues. DNA of the CDR3: TGTGCCAGCAGCGTAGGACTAGCGGGAAGCTACGAGCAGTACTTC. It specifies CASSVGLAGSYEQYF.

V and J are TRBV7-9 and TRBJ1-5, with 9 bases identical to TRBD1. CDR1 and CDR2 from the germline V gene are SEHNR and FQNEAQ (reference sequence). V lost 1 base, J lost 2 bases, and 6 bases stayed unmatched. This CDR3 region has 17 residues. The CDR3 DNA is TGTGCCAGCAGCTTAGGGGACAGGGCGGTAGGCAATCAGCCCCAGCATTTT. As protein: CASSLGDRAVGNQPQHF.

The V call is TRBV19, the J call TRBJ1-1; a possible D gene is TRBD1 (6 bases). CDR1 is LNHDA and CDR2 is SQIVND in the germline V gene (reference sequence). The CDR3 runs to 13 residues. Trimming cost V 4 bases and J 1 base, with 7 bases left between them. Here the CDR3 reads CASSTTGNTEAFF. The CDR3 DNA sequence: TGTGCCAGTAGTACGACAGGGAACACTGAAGCTTTCTTT.

The chain has TRBV27 and TRBJ2-1; D might be TRBD2 (6 bases). CDR3 length equals 13 residues. V dropped 3 bases and J dropped 8 bases, with 11 bases sitting between them. Germline V gene data show CDR1 as MNHEY and CDR2 as SMNVEV (reference sequence). As DNA, the CDR3 is TGTGCCAGCAGTTTTGGCGGGGTGTATGAGCAGTTCTTC. Its translation is CASSFGGVYEQFF.

The chain recombines TRBV11-3 with TRBJ2-2; no clear D gene. Trimming removed 2 bases at V and 0 bases at J, with 4 bases between. The CDR3 totals 14 residues. Germline CDR1 reads SGHNT; CDR2 reads YENEEA. CDR3 in DNA: TGTGCCAGCAGCTTAATAGCGAACACCGGGGAGCTGTTTTTT. Protein: CASSLIANTGELFF.

V usage is TRBV29-1 and J usage is TRBJ1-5; TRBD1 might be the D (5 bases). CDR3 size: 15 residues. V was trimmed by 4 bases and J by 7 bases, leaving 20 bases between them. CDR1 and CDR2 from the germline V gene are SQVTM and ANQGSEA. CDR3 protein: CSVVIVWTSDQPQHF. The CDR3 DNA sequence: TGCAGCGTTGTCATCGTGTGGACATCGGACCAGCCCCAGCATTTT. Variable domain in full (rest from reference TRBV29-1 and TRBJ1-5): SAVISQKPSRDICQRGTSLTIQCQVDSQVTMMFWYRQQPGQSLTLIATANQGSEATYESGFVIDKFPISRPNLTFSTLTVSNMSPEDSSIYLCSVVIVWTSDQPQHFGDGTRLSIL.

J is TRBJ1-1 and V is TRBV30; tentative D call: TRBD1 (6 bases). V was shortened by 3 bases and J by 8 bases, with 13 bases between the two germline ends. CDR1 is GTSNPN and CDR2 is SVGIG in the germline V gene (reference sequence). The CDR3 is made up of 12 amino acids. CDR3 sequence: CAWREGTPEAFF. CDR3 bases: TGTGCCTGGAGGGAAGGGACACCCGAAGCTTTCTTT.

The chain links TRBV2 to TRBJ1-4; D gene unclear. With 3 bases removed from V and 5 bases from J, the gap between germline ends came to 4 bases. The CDR3 is 12 amino acids. Germline V gene lookup returns CDR1 SNHLY and CDR2 FYNNEI. In nucleotides, the CDR3 is TGTGCCAGCAGTGAGTTGAATGAAAAACTGTTTTTT. Translating gives CASSELNEKLFF.

The chain has TRBV6-1 and TRBJ2-5; 7 nucleotides align to TRBD2. V shed 6 bases, J shed 2 bases, and the junction held 3 bases outside the gene matches. There are 13 residues in the CDR3. Germline V gene lookup returns CDR1 MNHNS and CDR2 SASEGT. In DNA form, the CDR3 reads TGTGCCAGCAGAGGACTAGAGCAAGAGACCCAGTACTTC. Amino acids: CASRGLEQETQYF.

The chain uses TRBV5-4 and TRBJ2-1; D uncertain. The V and J ends lost 4 bases and 0 bases respectively, with 8 bases between them. Germline V CDR1 and CDR2: SGHNT, YYREEE (reference sequence). The CDR3 length is 14 residues. The DNA of the CDR3 is TGTGCCAGCAGCCCAAGGAACTCCTACAATGAGCAGTTCTTC. This gives the protein CASSPRNSYNEQFF.

The rearrangement uses TRBV9 and TRBJ2-5; D gene uncertain. Germline V gene sequence: CDR1 SGDLS, CDR2 YYNGEE. The CDR3 loop spans 12 amino acids. Trimming left V 6 bases short and J 0 bases short, with 6 bases between. The CDR3 region has the DNA TGTGCCAGCACCGTGTACCAAGAGACCCAGTACTTC. Translation gives CASTVYQETQYF.

The rearrangement links TRBV18 to TRBJ2-7, with 9 bases that match TRBD1. Trimming at V came to 3 bases and at J to 6 bases, leaving 12 bases not matched to a gene. Germline CDR1 is KGHSH and CDR2 is LQKENI. The CDR3 consists of 16 residues. The CDR3 is CASSPRLDRGGPEQYF. As DNA, the CDR3 is TGTGCCAGCTCACCTCGTCTCGACAGGGGGGGGCCCGAGCAGTACTTC.